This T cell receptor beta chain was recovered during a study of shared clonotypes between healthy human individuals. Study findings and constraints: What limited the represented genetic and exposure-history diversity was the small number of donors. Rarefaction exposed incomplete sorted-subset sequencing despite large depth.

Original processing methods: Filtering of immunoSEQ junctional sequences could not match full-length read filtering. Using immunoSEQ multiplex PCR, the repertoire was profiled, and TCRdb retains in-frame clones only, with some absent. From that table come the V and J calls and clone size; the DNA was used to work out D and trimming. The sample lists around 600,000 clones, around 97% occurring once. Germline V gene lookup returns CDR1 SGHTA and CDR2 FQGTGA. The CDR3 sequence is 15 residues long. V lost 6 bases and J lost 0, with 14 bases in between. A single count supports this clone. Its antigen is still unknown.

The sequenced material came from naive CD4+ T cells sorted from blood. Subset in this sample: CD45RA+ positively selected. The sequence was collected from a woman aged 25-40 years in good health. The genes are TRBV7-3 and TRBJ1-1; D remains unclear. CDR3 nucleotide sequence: TGTGCCAGCAGTGTATACACCCTCCTGAACACTGAAGCTTTCTTT. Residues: CASSVYTLLNTEAFF.